Listed here are 14 T cell receptor beta chains from one sample, sequenced in a study of Ad26.COV2.S vaccination and SARS-CoV-2 variants. The sample's treatment: roughly 20 received Ad26.COV2.S at low or high dose, single or two shots; about 5 received placebo; per-sample allocation not given. Samples were taken on day 63 after the first vaccine or placebo injection. TCRdb's table, derived via immunoSEQ multiplex PCR, lists solely in-frame clones and lacks some. Of over 400,000 clones detected, roughly 87% appear once; the ten largest clones hold roughly 3.9%. Sequencing was performed on peripheral blood, taken in a trial of Ad26.COV2.S vaccine versus placebo. Source of these receptors: a person aged 18 to 59 who received the Ad26.COV2.S COVID-19 vaccine or a placebo.

The genes are TRBV6-1 and TRBJ1-6; 9 nucleotides agree with TRBD1. With V trimmed by 2 bases and J by 9 bases, 5 bases remained unmatched. The germline V gene encodes CDR1 MNHNS and CDR2 SASEGT. The length of the CDR3 is 15 residues. The CDR3 region has the DNA TGTGCCAGCAGTGAACGGGGACAGGGTATTTCACCCCTCCACTTT. Its protein is CASSERGQGISPLHF.

Only one count was recorded for this clone. The chain uses TRBV6-5 and TRBJ1-5; D might be TRBD1 (5 bases). Germline V gives CDR1 MNHEY, CDR2 SVGAGI. Trimming stripped 6 bases from V and 5 bases from J, with 14 bases between. This CDR3 contains 14 residues. CDR3 DNA sequence: TGTGCCAGCAGCAGGGATCCTGAGTATCAGCCCCAGCATTTT. The encoded protein is CASSRDPEYQPQHF.

The rearrangement links TRBV7-9 to TRBJ2-7, with 7 bases matching TRBD1. CDR3 length: 15 amino acids. Unmatched junction bases numbered 9, after V lost 4 bases and J lost 3 bases. Germline-derived CDR1 and CDR2 are SEHNR and FQNEAQ (reference sequence). Here the CDR3 reads CASSSRQGRLYEQYF. CDR3 nucleotides: TGTGCCAGCAGCTCCCGACAGGGACGCCTCTACGAGCAGTACTTC. Variable domain in full (rest from reference TRBV7-9 and TRBJ2-7): DTGVSQNPRHKITKRGQNVTFRCDPISEHNRLYWYRQTLGQGPEFLTYFQNEAQLEKSRLLSDRFSAERPKGSFSTLEIQRTEQGDSAMYLCASSSRQGRLYEQYFGPGTRLTVT.

This rearrangement joins TRBV6-1 to TRBJ2-7; 9 positions agree with TRBD1. Germline CDR1 is MNHNS and CDR2 is SASEGT. J lost 5 bases, V lost 3 bases, and 5 bases had no gene match. The CDR3 spans 14 residues. CDR3 DNA: TGTGCCAGCAGTGAGGCCCGGGACAGGGACGAGCAGTACTTC. Translated, it gives CASSEARDRDEQYF.

The chain links TRBV28 to TRBJ2-3, with TRBD2 identical over 8 bases. Germline-derived CDR1 and CDR2 are MDHEN and SYDVKM. The CDR3 is 16 residues long. The junction had 13 bases not matched to a gene; V was cut back by 10 bases and J by 1 base. In DNA form, the CDR3 reads TGTGCCACAGATGATTTTAGCGGGAAGGGCACAGATACGCAGTATTTT. Translated: CATDDFSGKGTDTQYF.

This chain joins TRBV2 and TRBJ2-3; D gene uncertain. The length of the CDR3 is 11 residues. V was cut by 2 bases and J by 6 bases, with 3 bases left in between. Germline V gene lookup returns CDR1 SNHLY and CDR2 FYNNEI. The CDR3 nucleotides read TGTGCCAGCAGTGAACCCGATACGCAGTATTTT. Amino acid sequence: CASSEPDTQYF.

The V call is TRBV3-1 (or the pseudogene TRBV3-2), the J call TRBJ2-1; a possible D gene is TRBD1 (6 bases). This CDR3 has 15 residues. V lost 1 base and J 4 bases, leaving 11 bases between the germline ends. Germline CDR1 LGHDT, CDR2 YNNKEL (reference sequence). CDR3 amino acids: CASSQGSTGYNEQFF. DNA of the CDR3: TGTGCCAGCAGCCAAGGATCGACAGGTTACAATGAGCAGTTCTTC.

The chain uses TRBV28 and TRBJ2-1, with D perhaps being TRBD1 or TRBD2 (5 bases each). With 4 bases removed from V and 0 bases from J, the gap between germline ends came to 22 bases. Per germline, CDR1 MDHEN and CDR2 SYDVKM. This CDR3 region has 19 residues. The CDR3 region is CASSSATGDDGTSYNEQFF. As DNA, the CDR3 is TGTGCCAGCAGTTCGGCCACAGGAGACGACGGGACCTCCTACAATGAGCAGTTCTTC.

The rearrangement joins TRBV7-3 to TRBJ2-3; TRBD2 matches 9 bases. The CDR3 is 15 residues long. In germline, CDR1 is SGHTA, CDR2 FQGTGA. After removal of 5 bases from V and 2 bases from J, the junction contained 5 bases not matched to a gene. The CDR3 sequence is CASSKSGGLTDTQYF. For the CDR3, the DNA is TGTGCCAGCAGCAAAAGCGGGGGGCTCACAGATACGCAGTATTTT.

The chain employs TRBV7-9 and TRBJ2-2; the D gene is possibly TRBD2 (5 bases). V was trimmed by 4 bases and J by 6 bases, leaving 18 bases between them. Per germline, CDR1 SEHNR and CDR2 FQNEAQ (reference sequence). The CDR3 is 16 amino acids. In DNA form, the CDR3 reads TGTGCCAGCAGCTCCAGAGCCGGATCGAGGGCCGGGGAGCTGTTTTTT. It codes for CASSSRAGSRAGELFF.

This clone has a single count. DNA for the CDR3: TGTGCCAGCAGCCTACCCCCCCTAGCGGGAGGACGTTACAATGAGCAGTTCTTC. This encodes CASSLPPLAGGRYNEQFF. The J gene is TRBJ2-1, the V gene TRBV3-1 (or the pseudogene TRBV3-2); TRBD2 matches 11 bases. Trimming at V came to 4 bases and at J to 4 bases, leaving 12 bases not matched to a gene. This CDR3 comprises 18 residues. Germline-derived CDR1 and CDR2 are LGHDT and YNNKEL (reference sequence).

The gene calls are TRBV27 and TRBJ2-7, with 9 bases fitting TRBD1. With 4 bases clipped from V and 2 bases from J, the junction kept 0 bases outside the gene matches. CDR3 length: 13 residues. CDR1 and CDR2 from the germline V gene are MNHEY and SMNVEV (reference sequence). The CDR3 DNA reads as TGTGCCAGCAGTTACAGGGGGCCCTACGAGCAGTACTTC. Its translation: CASSYRGPYEQYF.

This clone was counted a few times. The chain recombines TRBV19 with TRBJ1-5, with unresolved D. The CDR3 extends over 15 amino acids. Germline V gene sequence: CDR1 LNHDA, CDR2 SQIVND (reference sequence). V was shortened by 3 bases and J by 15 bases, with 24 bases between the two germline ends. The chain's CDR3 is CASSIMTIMGTARHF. The DNA of the CDR3 is TGTGCCAGTAGTATTATGACAATCATGGGTACAGCGCGGCATTTT.

For the CDR3, the DNA is TGTGCCAGCAGAGAGACGGGTCTTGGGACTGAAGCTTTCTTT. This translates into CASRETGLGTEAFF. The rearrangement uses TRBV28 and TRBJ1-1; D is undetermined. Germline CDR1 and CDR2: MDHEN and SYDVKM. This CDR3 comprises 14 residues. The V and J ends lost 6 bases and 5 bases respectively, with 16 bases between them. Complete variable domain (other parts from reference TRBV28 and TRBJ1-1): DVKVTQSSRYLVKRTGEKVFLECVQDMDHENMFWYRQDPGLGLRLIYFSYDVKMKEKGDIPEGYSVSREKKERFSLILESASTNQTSMYLCASRETGLGTEAFFGQGTRLTVV.